This is a list of T cell receptor beta chains from one sample in a study of blood T cell repertoires in COVID-19. Some clones are missing from TCRdb's copy, which holds only in-frame ones; the method was immunoSEQ multiplex PCR. Of approximately 200,000 clones in the sample, approximately 83% were seen once. Sample: peripheral blood. The receptor source for this set is a man in his 60s with acute or convalescent COVID-19. The CDR3 runs from the conserved cysteine through the conserved F or W. Each record gives: V gene, clone size, D gene, J gene, CDR3 protein, CDR3 DNA. A D gene is named only where the DNA matches it firmly. Size values are once, few and many counts, or a class for expanded clones, and some rows have none.

>TRBV5-1|-|TRBD1|TRBJ1-4
CASSLAGTGLEKLFF
TGCGCCAGCAGCCTGGCCGGGACAGGGCTTGAAAAACTGTTTTTT
>TRBV11-2|-|-|TRBJ2-1
CASSTMRSSYNEQFF
TGTGCCAGCAGCACAATGAGGAGCTCCTACAATGAGCAGTTCTTC
>TRBV7-2|-|TRBD1|TRBJ1-4
CASSRTGQTNEKLFF
TGTGCCAGCAGCCGGACAGGGCAAACTAATGAAAAACTGTTTTTT
>TRBV19|-|-|TRBJ1-1
CASSMTGLTEAFF
TGTGCCAGTAGTATGACAGGTCTCACTGAAGCTTTCTTT
>TRBV7-6|-|-|TRBJ1-1
CASSLRGGTEAFF
TGTGCCAGCAGCTTAAGAGGCGGCACTGAAGCTTTCTTT
>TRBV2|-|TRBD2|TRBJ2-2
CASSGRTNTGELFF
TGTGCCAGCAGCGGGAGGACGAACACCGGGGAGCTGTTTTTT
>TRBV6-5|-|-|TRBJ2-7
CASRRSLLTYEQYF
TGTGCCAGCCGGAGGTCGTTATTAACCTACGAGCAGTACTTC
>TRBV27|few|TRBD2|TRBJ2-1
CASGLAGEDEQFF
TGTGCCAGCGGGCTAGCGGGAGAAGATGAGCAGTTCTTC
>TRBV6-2/TRBV6-3|once|-|TRBJ2-3
CASSYPADTQYF
TGTGCCAGCAGTTACCCTGCAGATACGCAGTATTTT
>TRBV9|few|TRBD2|TRBJ2-2
CASSWSGRELFF
TGTGCCAGCAGCTGGAGCGGGAGGGAGCTGTTTTTT
>TRBV5-6|-|-|TRBJ1-4
CASSLAGVGDEKLFF
TGTGCCAGCAGCTTGGCAGGGGTGGGCGATGAAAAACTGTTTTTT